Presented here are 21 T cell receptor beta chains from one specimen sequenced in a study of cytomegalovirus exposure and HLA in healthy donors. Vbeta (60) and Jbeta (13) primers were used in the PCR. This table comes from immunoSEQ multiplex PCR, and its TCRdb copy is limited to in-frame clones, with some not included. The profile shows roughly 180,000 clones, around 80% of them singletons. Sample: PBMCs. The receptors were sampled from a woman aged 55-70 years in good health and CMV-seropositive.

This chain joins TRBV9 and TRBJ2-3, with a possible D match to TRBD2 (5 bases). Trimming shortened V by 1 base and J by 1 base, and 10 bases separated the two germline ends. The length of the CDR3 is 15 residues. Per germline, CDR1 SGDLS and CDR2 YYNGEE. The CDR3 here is CASSVNGMGTDTQYF. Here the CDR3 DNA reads TGTGCCAGCAGCGTAAACGGGATGGGCACAGATACGCAGTATTTT.

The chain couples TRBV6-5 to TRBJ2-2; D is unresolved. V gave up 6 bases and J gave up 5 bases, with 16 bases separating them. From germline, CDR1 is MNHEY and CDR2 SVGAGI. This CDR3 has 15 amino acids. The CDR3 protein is CASRNPAVGTGELFF. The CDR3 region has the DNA TGTGCCAGCAGAAATCCCGCTGTCGGGACCGGGGAGCTGTTTTTT.

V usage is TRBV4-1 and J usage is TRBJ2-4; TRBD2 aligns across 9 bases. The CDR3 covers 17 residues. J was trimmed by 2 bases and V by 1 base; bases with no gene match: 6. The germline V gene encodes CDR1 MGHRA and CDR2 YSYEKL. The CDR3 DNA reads TGCGCCAGCAGCCAAGTCGGGCTAGCGGGAACCAAAAACATTCAGTACTTC. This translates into CASSQVGLAGTKNIQYF.

The CDR3, as DNA: TGCGCCAGCAGTCAAAGGGGTTTAGTTAATTCACCCCTCCACTTT. It specifies CASSQRGLVNSPLHF. This chain connects TRBV23-1 to TRBJ1-6; a weak D match, TRBD1 (5 bases). TRBV23-1 is treated as an ORF (open reading frame) with a function not yet certain. Trimming cost V 2 bases and J 6 bases, with 11 bases left between them. This CDR3 region has 15 residues.

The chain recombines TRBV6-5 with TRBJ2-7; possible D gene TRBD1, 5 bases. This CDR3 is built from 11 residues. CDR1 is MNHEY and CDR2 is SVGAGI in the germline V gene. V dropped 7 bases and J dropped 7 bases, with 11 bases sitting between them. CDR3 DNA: TGTGCCAGCACCGCAGGGCGGGAGCAGTACTTC. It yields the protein CASTAGREQYF.

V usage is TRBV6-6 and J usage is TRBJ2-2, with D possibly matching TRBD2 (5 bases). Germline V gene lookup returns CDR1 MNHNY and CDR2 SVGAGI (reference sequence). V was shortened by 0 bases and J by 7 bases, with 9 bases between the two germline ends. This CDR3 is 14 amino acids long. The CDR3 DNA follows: TGTGCCAGCAGTTACTCGACGGGGTACGGGGAGCTGTTTTTT. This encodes CASSYSTGYGELFF.

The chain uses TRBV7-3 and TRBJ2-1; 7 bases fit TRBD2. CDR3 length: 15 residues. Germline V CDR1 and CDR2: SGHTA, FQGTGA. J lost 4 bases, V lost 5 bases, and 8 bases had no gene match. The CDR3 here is CASSPLLARYNEQFF. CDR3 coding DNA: TGTGCCAGCAGCCCCCTACTAGCGAGATACAATGAGCAGTTCTTC. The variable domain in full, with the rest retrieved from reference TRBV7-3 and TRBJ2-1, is GAGVSQTPSNKVTEKGKYVELRCDPISGHTALYWYRQSLGQGPEFLIYFQGTGAADDSGLPNDRFFAVRPEGSVSTLKIQRTERGDSAVYLCASSPLLARYNEQFFGPGTRLTVL.

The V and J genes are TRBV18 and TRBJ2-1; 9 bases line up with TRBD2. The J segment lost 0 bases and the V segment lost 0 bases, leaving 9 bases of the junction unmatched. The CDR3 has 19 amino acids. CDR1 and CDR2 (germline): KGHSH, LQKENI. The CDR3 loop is CASSPPRGGAGSSYNEQFF. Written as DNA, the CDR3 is TGTGCCAGCTCACCACCGCGCGGGGGGGCGGGAAGCTCCTACAATGAGCAGTTCTTC. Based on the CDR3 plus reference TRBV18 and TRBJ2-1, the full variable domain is NAGVMQNPRHLVRRRGQEARLRCSPMKGHSHVYWYRQLPEEGLKFMVYLQKENIIDESGMPKERFSAEFPKEGPSILRIQQVVRGDSAAYFCASSPPRGGAGSSYNEQFFGPGTRLTVL.

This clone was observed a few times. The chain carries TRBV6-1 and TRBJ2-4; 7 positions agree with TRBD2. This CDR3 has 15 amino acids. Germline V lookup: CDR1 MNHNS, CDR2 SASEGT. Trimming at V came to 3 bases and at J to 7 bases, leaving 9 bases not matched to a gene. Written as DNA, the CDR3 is TGTGCCAGCAGTGAGCGGGGGTTTGGGCAGAACATTCAGTACTTC. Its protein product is CASSERGFGQNIQYF.

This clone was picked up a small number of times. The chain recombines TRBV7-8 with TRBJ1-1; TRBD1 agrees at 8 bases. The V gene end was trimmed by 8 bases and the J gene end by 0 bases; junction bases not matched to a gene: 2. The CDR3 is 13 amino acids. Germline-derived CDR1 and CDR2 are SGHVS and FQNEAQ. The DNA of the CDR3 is TGTGCCAGCGCGGGACAGGTGAACACTGAAGCTTTCTTT. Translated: CASAGQVNTEAFF.

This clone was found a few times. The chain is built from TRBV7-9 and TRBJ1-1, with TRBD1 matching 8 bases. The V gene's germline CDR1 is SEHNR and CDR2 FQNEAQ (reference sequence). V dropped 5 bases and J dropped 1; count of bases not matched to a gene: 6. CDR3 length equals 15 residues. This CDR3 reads CASSVGQGGNTEAFF. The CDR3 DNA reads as TGTGCCAGCAGCGTCGGACAGGGCGGGAACACTGAAGCTTTCTTT.

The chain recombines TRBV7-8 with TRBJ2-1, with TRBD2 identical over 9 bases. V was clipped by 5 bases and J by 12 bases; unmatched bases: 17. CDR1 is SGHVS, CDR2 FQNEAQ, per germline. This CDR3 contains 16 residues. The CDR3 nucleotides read TGTGCCAGCAGCCCCCAAATCTTCGGGCGGGGGGGCGGGCAGTTCTTC. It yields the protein CASSPQIFGRGGGQFF. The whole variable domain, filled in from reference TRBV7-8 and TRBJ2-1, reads GAGVSQSPRYKVAKRGQDVALRCDPISGHVSLFWYQQALGQGPEFLTYFQNEAQLDKSGLPSDRFFAERPEGSVSTLKIQRTQQEDSAVYLCASSPQIFGRGGGQFFGPGTRLTVL.

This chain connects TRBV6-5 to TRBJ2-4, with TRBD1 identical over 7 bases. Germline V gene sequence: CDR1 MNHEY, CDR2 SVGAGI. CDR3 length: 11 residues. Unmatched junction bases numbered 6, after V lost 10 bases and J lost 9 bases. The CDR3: CATADRVIQYF. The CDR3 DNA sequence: TGTGCCACCGCCGACAGGGTCATTCAGTACTTC.

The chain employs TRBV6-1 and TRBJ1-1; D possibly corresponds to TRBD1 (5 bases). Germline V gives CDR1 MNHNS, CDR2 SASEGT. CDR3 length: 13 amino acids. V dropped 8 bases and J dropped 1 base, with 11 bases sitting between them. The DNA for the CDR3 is TGTGCCAGCTGTGCTACAGGGAACACTGAAGCTTTCTTT. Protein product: CASCATGNTEAFF.

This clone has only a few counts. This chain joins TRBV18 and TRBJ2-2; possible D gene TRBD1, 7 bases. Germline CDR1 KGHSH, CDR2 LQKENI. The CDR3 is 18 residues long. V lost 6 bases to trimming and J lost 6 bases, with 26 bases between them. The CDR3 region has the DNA TGTGCCAGCTCGCCGCGGAGGGGGCAGGGGGGATGGGCCGGGGAGCTGTTTTTT. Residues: CASSPRRGQGGWAGELFF.

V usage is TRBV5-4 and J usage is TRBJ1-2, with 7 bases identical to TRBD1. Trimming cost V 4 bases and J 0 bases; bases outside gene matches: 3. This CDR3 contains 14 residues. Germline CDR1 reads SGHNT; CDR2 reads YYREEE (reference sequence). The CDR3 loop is CASSGTATNYGYTF. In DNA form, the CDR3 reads TGTGCCAGCAGCGGGACAGCTACTAACTATGGCTACACCTTC.

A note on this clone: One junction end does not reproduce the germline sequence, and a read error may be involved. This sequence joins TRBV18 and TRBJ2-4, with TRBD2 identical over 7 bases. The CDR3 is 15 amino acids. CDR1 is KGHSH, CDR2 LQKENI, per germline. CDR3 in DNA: TGTGCCAGCTCTCCCGGGAACGGGGGGAAAAACAGTCAGTACTTC. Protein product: CASSPGNGGKNSQYF.

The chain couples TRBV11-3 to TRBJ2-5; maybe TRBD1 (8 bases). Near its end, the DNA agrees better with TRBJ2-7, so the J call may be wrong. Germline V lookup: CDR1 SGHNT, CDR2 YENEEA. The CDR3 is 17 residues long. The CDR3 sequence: CASSFSSHRGTTYEQYF. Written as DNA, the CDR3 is TGTGCCAGCAGCTTCTCCTCACACAGGGGGACTACCTACGAGCAGTACTTC.

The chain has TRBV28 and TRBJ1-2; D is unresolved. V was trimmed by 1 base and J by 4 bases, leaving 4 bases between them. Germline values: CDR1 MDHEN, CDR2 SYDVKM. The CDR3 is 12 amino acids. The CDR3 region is CASSLFRYGYTF. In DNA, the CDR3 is TGTGCCAGCAGTTTATTCCGCTATGGCTACACCTTC.

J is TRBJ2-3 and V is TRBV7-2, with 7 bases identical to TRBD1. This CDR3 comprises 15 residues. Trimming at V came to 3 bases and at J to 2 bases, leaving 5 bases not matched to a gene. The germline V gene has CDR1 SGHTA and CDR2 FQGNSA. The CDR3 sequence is CASSLTGLFTDTQYF. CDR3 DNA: TGTGCCAGCAGCTTGACAGGGCTGTTCACAGATACGCAGTATTTT.

CDR3 sequence (DNA): TGCAGCGTCCGGGACAGAGCCGCTCCGGGTTCGGGAAACACCATATATTTT. This translates into CSVRDRAAPGSGNTIYF. This chain links TRBV29-1 with TRBJ1-3; TRBD1 agrees at 7 bases. Germline assignment: CDR1 SQVTM and CDR2 ANQGSEA. V shed 6 bases and J 4 bases; nucleotides not matched to a gene: 18. The CDR3 contains 17 residues.